This is a list of T cell receptor beta chains from one sample in a study of T cell responses to AZD1222 COVID-19 vaccine. Measured with immunoSEQ multiplex PCR; TCRdb has only the in-frame clones, and not every one. The repertoire holds over 45,000 clones, with about 90% as singletons. Sequences were derived from peripheral blood, sampled on day 0 of AZD1222 vaccination. The receptors shown here come from an adult in good health. Each CDR3 is given with its conserved first and last residue. The order of the fields is V gene, CDR3 protein.

>TRBV21-1
CASSWRGQTCVNTEAFF
>TRBV3-1/TRBV3-2
CASSQDGTSLDYEQYF
>TRBV13
CASSLAGGPQDTQYF
>TRBV3-1/TRBV3-2
CASSLTLAGGGDTQYF
>TRBV9
CASSVGLLTGGPDEQFF
>TRBV11-3
CASSLGGLEGEQYF
>TRBV7-9
CASSLNPGLAAGEQYF
>TRBV5-1
CASSLQGARDYGYTF
>TRBV18
CASSPPRDRGHGYTF
>TRBV2
CASSEDRQGEGKLFF
>TRBV2
CASSDDRDSTYEQYF
>TRBV7-9
CASTLGTAYEQYF
>TRBV30
CAWAPKTSGWGLSYNEQFF
>TRBV14
CASSQVGSLPGANVLTF
>TRBV9
CASSVGPSTDTQYF
>TRBV6-5
CASGNRALDSPLHF
>TRBV13
CASSLGDTGNTIYF
>TRBV7-9
CASSLDRGSAFF
>TRBV7-9
CASSSPLQGSIKSSYEQYF
>TRBV4-2
CASSQDPGLLGVNEQFF
>TRBV2
CASSAITGHQPQHF
>TRBV11-2
CASSPRTGSGEQFF
>TRBV7-9
CASSRTGGTGTEAFF
>TRBV20-1
CSASLRFRTEAFF
>TRBV4-2
CASSQVRQNNSPLHF
>TRBV4-2
CASSQDRAGTAYNEQFF
>TRBV5-1
CASSLEASGRSDTQYF
>TRBV19
CASSIFPENEKLFF
>TRBV6-5
CASSLDRVNEQFF
>TRBV7-8
CASSLAASGSIVEQFF
>TRBV6-5
CASSFTRDTGELFF